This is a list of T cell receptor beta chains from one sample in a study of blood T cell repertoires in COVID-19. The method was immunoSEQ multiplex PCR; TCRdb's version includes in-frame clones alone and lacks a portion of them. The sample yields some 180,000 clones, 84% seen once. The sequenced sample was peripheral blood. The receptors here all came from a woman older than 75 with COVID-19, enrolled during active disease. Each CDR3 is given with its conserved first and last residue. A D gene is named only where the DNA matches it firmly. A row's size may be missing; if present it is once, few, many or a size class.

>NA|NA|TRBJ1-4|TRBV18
TGTGCCAGCTCACCAGGGACATTGGAAAAACTGTTTTTT
CASSPGTLEKLFF
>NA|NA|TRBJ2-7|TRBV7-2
TGTGCCAGCAGCTTTAGACCGGCCCCAGGTAGGATCTCCTACGAGCAGTACTTC
CASSFRPAPGRISYEQYF
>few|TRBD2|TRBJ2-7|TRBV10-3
TGTGCCATCACCAACCCTAGCGGGATTGGGTACGAGCAGTACTTC
CAITNPSGIGYEQYF
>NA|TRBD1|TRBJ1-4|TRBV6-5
TGTGCCAGCAGTCGAGGGGGCGCAGAAAAACTGTTTTTT
CASSRGGAEKLFF
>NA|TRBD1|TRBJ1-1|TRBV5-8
TGTGCCAGCAGCTTGCGGACAGGGGGCTTCGGAATCACTGAAGCTTTCTTT
CASSLRTGGFGITEAFF
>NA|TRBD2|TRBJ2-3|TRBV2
TGTGCCAGCAGCCAGGGAGGGGCTCTCACAGATACGCAGTATTTT
CASSQGGALTDTQYF
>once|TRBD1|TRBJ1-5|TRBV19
TGTGCCAGTAGTCTCGGACAGGGATATCAGCCCCAGCATTTT
CASSLGQGYQPQHF
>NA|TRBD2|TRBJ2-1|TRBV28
TGTGCCAGCCTTCGACTAGCGGGATACAATGAGCAGTTCTTC
CASLRLAGYNEQFF
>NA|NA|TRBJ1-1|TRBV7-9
TGTGCCAGCAGCTCAGCGGGGGCGGGAGCTTTCTTT
CASSSAGAGAFF
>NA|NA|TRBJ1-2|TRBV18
TGTGCCAGCTCACCAACAGGGAGGGACGATGGCTACACCTTC
CASSPTGRDDGYTF
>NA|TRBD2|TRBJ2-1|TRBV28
TGTGTAGTCCTAGCGGCCTACAATGAGCAGTTCTTC
CVVLAAYNEQFF
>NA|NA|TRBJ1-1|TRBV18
TGTGCCAGCTCACCTCGGGACATGGGCACTGAAGCTTTCTTT
CASSPRDMGTEAFF
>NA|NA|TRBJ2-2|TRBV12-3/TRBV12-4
TGTGCCAGCAGTTTGACCGGGACCGGGGAGCTGTTTTTT
CASSLTGTGELFF
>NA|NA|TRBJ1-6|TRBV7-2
TGTGCCAGCAGCTTATCCGGGGGTGGTAATTCACCCCTCCACTTT
CASSLSGGGNSPLHF
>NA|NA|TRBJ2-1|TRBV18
TGTGCCAGCTCACCGTGGGAGGACAAGCCCTACAATGAGCAGTTCTTC
CASSPWEDKPYNEQFF
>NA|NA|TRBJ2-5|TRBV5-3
TGTTCAGGAGGAGAGACCCAGTACTTC
CSGGETQYF
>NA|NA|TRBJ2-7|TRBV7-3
TGTGCCAGCAGCGCGACAGGAACCTCCTACGAGCAGTACTTC
CASSATGTSYEQYF
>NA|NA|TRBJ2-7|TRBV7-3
TGTGCCAGCAGCCTACAGTTCGAGCAGTACTTC
CASSLQFEQYF
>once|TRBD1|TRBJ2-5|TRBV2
TGTGCCAGCTCCGGGACAGGGGGAATTCAGACCCAGTACTTC
CASSGTGGIQTQYF
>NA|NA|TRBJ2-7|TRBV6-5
TGTGCCAGCAAGAGTAGTTCCTCCTACGAGCAGTACTTC
CASKSSSSYEQYF
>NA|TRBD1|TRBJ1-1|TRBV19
TGTGCCAGTAGCCCGGACAGGGCATCTGAAGCTTTCTTT
CASSPDRASEAFF
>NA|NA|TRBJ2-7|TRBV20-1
TGCAGTGCTAGTATAGGGAAGGGGCGGCTCCACGAGCAGTACTTC
CSASIGKGRLHEQYF
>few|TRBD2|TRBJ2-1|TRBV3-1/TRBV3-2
TGTGCCAGCAGCCCTCCTAGCGGGAGGGCCGCCTACAATGAGCAGTTCTTC
CASSPPSGRAAYNEQFF
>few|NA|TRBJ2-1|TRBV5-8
TGTGCCAGCAGCTTGTCCCGGTACAATGAGCAGTTCTTC
CASSLSRYNEQFF
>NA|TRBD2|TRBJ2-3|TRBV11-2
TGTGCCAGCAGCCGTAGCGGGTCTAGCACAGATACGCAGTATTTT
CASSRSGSSTDTQYF
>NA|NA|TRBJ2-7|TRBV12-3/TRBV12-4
TGTGCCAGCAGTTTACAGCGGTACGAGCAGTACTTC
CASSLQRYEQYF
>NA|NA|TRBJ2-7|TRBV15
TGTGCCACCAGCAGAGATGGGCGGGGAATGTACGAGCAGTACTTC
CATSRDGRGMYEQYF
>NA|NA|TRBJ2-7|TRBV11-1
TGTGCCAGCAGCTCCCGGGGGTGGGAGCAGTACTTC
CASSSRGWEQYF
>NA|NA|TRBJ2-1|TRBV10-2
TGCGCCAGCAGCCCCGTAGAGGGATCCGTCGATGAGCAGTTCTTC
CASSPVEGSVDEQFF
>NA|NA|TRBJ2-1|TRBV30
TGTGCCTGGCACAGGGACTCCTACAATGAGCAGTTCTTC
CAWHRDSYNEQFF
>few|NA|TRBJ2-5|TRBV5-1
TGCGCCAGCAGCAGGGACACAGAGACCCAGTACTTC
CASSRDTETQYF
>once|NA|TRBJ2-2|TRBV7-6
TGTGCCAGCAGCTTACGTTCCAGGGCGAACACCGGGGAGCTGTTTTTT
CASSLRSRANTGELFF
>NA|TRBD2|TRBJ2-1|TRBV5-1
TGCGCCAGCAGCTTTTCAGGGACTAACAATGAGCAGTTCTTC
CASSFSGTNNEQFF
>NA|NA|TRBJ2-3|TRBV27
TGTGCCAGCAGGGCGGGGGCGGATACGCAGTATTTT
CASRAGADTQYF
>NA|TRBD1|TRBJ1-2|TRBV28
TGTGCCAGCAGTTTACAGCTACTACAGGGGAGGTATGGCTACACCTTC
CASSLQLLQGRYGYTF
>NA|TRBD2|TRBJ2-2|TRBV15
TGTGCCACCAGCAGAGATCGCTGGGGTACTGGACTAGCCGGGGAGCTGTTTTTT
CATSRDRWGTGLAGELFF
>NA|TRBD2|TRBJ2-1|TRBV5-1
TGCGCCAGCAGCGGGGGGACTAGCGGGAGGTACAATGAGCAGTTCTTC
CASSGGTSGRYNEQFF
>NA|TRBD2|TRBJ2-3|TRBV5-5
TGTGCCAGCAGCTTGAGGACTAGCGGTCACGGCCCCGATACGCAGTATTTT
CASSLRTSGHGPDTQYF
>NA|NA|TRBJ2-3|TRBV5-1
TGCGCCAGCAGCTTGGGACAGCCGTCGGATACGCAGTATTTT
CASSLGQPSDTQYF
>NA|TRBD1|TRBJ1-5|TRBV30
TGTGCCTGGAGTAACAGGGGCATGGGTCAGCCCCAGCATTTT
CAWSNRGMGQPQHF
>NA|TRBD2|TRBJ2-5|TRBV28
TGTGCCAGCGCCTTGGGCGGGAGGAGGCAAGAGACCCAGTACTTC
CASALGGRRQETQYF
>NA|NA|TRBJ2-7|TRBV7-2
TGTGCCAGCAGCTTAGCGCTTGGGGGCCGCGCCCTCTACGAGCAGTACTTC
CASSLALGGRALYEQYF
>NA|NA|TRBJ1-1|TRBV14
TGTGCCAGCAGCCTGATTACAGGGTTGAACACTGAAGCTTTCTTT
CASSLITGLNTEAFF
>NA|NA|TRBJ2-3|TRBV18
TGTGCCAGCACCACAACCCCCGACATGGGCACAGATACGCAGTATTTT
CASTTTPDMGTDTQYF
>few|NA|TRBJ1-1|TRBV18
TGTGCCAGCTCACCGGGCACAGGGATGAACACTGAAGCTTTCTTT
CASSPGTGMNTEAFF
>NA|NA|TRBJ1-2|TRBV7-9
TGTGCCAGCAGCCGAACTACAGGGACCTATGGCTACACCTTC
CASSRTTGTYGYTF
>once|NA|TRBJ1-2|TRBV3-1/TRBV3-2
TGTGCCAGCAGCCCCCCGGCGAGTACAGCAGCTTATGGCTACACCTTC
CASSPPASTAAYGYTF
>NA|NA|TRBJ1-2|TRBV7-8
TGTGCCAGCAGCTCCCAGACAGCCTTTAGATATGGCTACACCTTC
CASSSQTAFRYGYTF
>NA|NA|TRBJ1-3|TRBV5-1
TGCGCCTCTACAGAGTCTGGAAACACCATATATTTT
CASTESGNTIYF